Listed below are T cell receptor beta chains from one sample, sequenced in a study of T cell repertoires in cytomegalovirus infection. Their cognate antigens are unknown. TCRdb independently ran MiXCR on the reads; one entry per CDR3 protein. The top ten clones hold roughly 63% of a sample with more than 55,000 distinct CDR3 sequences, approximately 22% of them seen once. The source material was CD8+ T cells from cultured PBMCs, sampled from culture after CMV antigen stimulation. These receptors all stem from a human donor in good health (CMV status not recorded). Some clones in this sample may be carry-over from other donors' samples. CDR3s include the opening cysteine and the closing phenylalanine or tryptophan. D genes are given only for firm matches. The size entry is marked missing in some rows and otherwise reads once, few, many or a size class.

abundance: .; j_gene: TRBJ2-7; d_gene: .; v_gene: TRBV11-2; CDR3aa: CASSFSRGPDSYEQYF; CDR3nt: TGTGCCAGCAGCTTCTCACGGGGGCCCGACTCCTACGAGCAGTACTTC
abundance: .; j_gene: TRBJ2-7; d_gene: .; v_gene: TRBV4-1; CDR3aa: CASSLRTGSYEQYF; CDR3nt: TGCGCCAGCAGCCTAAGGACCGGCTCCTACGAGCAGTACTTC
abundance: many; j_gene: TRBJ1-1; d_gene: .; v_gene: TRBV7-2; CDR3aa: CASSLYPADLNTEAFF; CDR3nt: TGTGCCAGCAGCTTATACCCGGCCGACCTGAACACTGAAGCTTTCTTT
abundance: few; j_gene: TRBJ2-7; d_gene: .; v_gene: TRBV4-1; CDR3aa: CASSQGATLGEQYF; CDR3nt: TGTGCCAGCAGCCAAGGCGCGACTCTGGGGGAGCAGTACTTC
abundance: few; j_gene: TRBJ2-6; d_gene: .; v_gene: TRBV7-2; CDR3aa: CASSWSSSSEGSGANVLTF; CDR3nt: TGTGCCAGCAGCTGGAGTTCTTCGTCGGAGGGCTCTGGGGCCAACGTCCTGACTTTC
abundance: .; j_gene: TRBJ1-2; d_gene: .; v_gene: TRBV11-3; CDR3aa: CASSPGQNYGYTF; CDR3nt: TGTGCCAGCAGCCCAGGACAGAACTATGGCTACACCTTC
abundance: .; j_gene: TRBJ2-7; d_gene: .; v_gene: TRBV4-2; CDR3aa: CASSPLGPGEQYF; CDR3nt: TGTGCCAGCAGCCCTTTGGGACCAGGGGAGCAGTACTTC
abundance: few; j_gene: TRBJ2-6; d_gene: .; v_gene: TRBV6-1; CDR3aa: CASSPVGLSGANVLTF; CDR3nt: TGTGCCAGCAGTCCAGTCGGCCTCTCTGGGGCCAACGTCCTGACTTTC
abundance: .; j_gene: TRBJ2-7; d_gene: TRBD1; v_gene: TRBV11-2; CDR3aa: CASSLEATRTGWSYEQYF; CDR3nt: TGTGCCAGCAGCTTGGAGGCAACCCGGACAGGGTGGTCCTACGAGCAGTACTTC
abundance: .; j_gene: TRBJ2-4; d_gene: .; v_gene: TRBV7-9; CDR3aa: CASSLDPDYLAKNIQYF; CDR3nt: TGTGCCAGCAGCTTAGATCCCGACTACTTAGCCAAAAACATTCAGTACTTC
abundance: .; j_gene: TRBJ2-7; d_gene: TRBD2; v_gene: TRBV6-6; CDR3aa: CASSYSTSGGYEQYF; CDR3nt: TGTGCCAGCAGTTACTCGACTAGCGGGGGGTACGAGCAGTACTTC
abundance: .; j_gene: TRBJ2-1; d_gene: .; v_gene: TRBV4-3; CDR3aa: CASSEVGWNEQFF; CDR3nt: TGCGCCAGCAGCGAAGTAGGCTGGAATGAGCAGTTCTTC
abundance: few; j_gene: TRBJ2-7; d_gene: .; v_gene: TRBV7-6; CDR3aa: CASSLEGGRPLEQYF; CDR3nt: TGTGCCAGCAGCTTAGAGGGGGGACGGCCTTTGGAGCAGTACTTC
abundance: few; j_gene: TRBJ2-7; d_gene: .; v_gene: TRBV12-3/TRBV12-4; CDR3aa: CASSPLSAESSYEQYF; CDR3nt: TGTGCCAGCAGCCCCTTGAGCGCGGAGAGCTCCTACGAGCAGTACTTC
abundance: few; j_gene: TRBJ1-4; d_gene: .; v_gene: TRBV12-3/TRBV12-4; CDR3aa: CASSLLATNEKLFF; CDR3nt: TGTGCCAGCAGTCTTTTAGCAACTAATGAAAAACTGTTTTTT
abundance: .; j_gene: TRBJ1-1; d_gene: .; v_gene: TRBV6-1; CDR3aa: CASRTTFRTQNTEAFF; CDR3nt: TGTGCCAGCAGGACGACCTTTAGAACGCAAAACACTGAAGCTTTCTTT
abundance: many; j_gene: TRBJ1-2; d_gene: .; v_gene: TRBV27; CDR3aa: CASHPAGRSGYTF; CDR3nt: TGTGCCAGCCATCCGGCCGGTCGTTCTGGCTACACCTTC
abundance: many; j_gene: TRBJ2-5; d_gene: TRBD2; v_gene: TRBV20-1; CDR3aa: CSARDLGGLALRSQETQYF; CDR3nt: TGCAGTGCTAGAGATCTCGGAGGACTAGCGTTGAGATCCCAAGAGACCCAGTACTTC
abundance: .; j_gene: TRBJ1-4; d_gene: TRBD1; v_gene: TRBV9; CDR3aa: CASSGTGGEEKLFF; CDR3nt: TGTGCCAGCAGCGGGACAGGAGGGGAAGAAAAACTGTTTTTT
abundance: .; j_gene: TRBJ2-1; d_gene: .; v_gene: TRBV7-9; CDR3aa: CASSLGGFGEQFF; CDR3nt: TGTGCCAGCAGCCTAGGGGGGTTCGGTGAGCAGTTCTTC
abundance: once; j_gene: TRBJ2-7; d_gene: TRBD1; v_gene: TRBV2; CDR3aa: CASSEGQASSYEQYF; CDR3nt: TGTGCCAGCAGCGAGGGACAGGCTAGCTCCTACGAGCAGTACTTC
abundance: .; j_gene: TRBJ1-2; d_gene: TRBD1; v_gene: TRBV7-9; CDR3aa: CASSPGQGNYGYTF; CDR3nt: TGTGCCAGCAGCCCGGGACAGGGGAACTATGGCTACACCTTC
abundance: once; j_gene: TRBJ1-5; d_gene: .; v_gene: TRBV6-2/TRBV6-3; CDR3aa: CASGHSNQPQHF; CDR3nt: TGTGCCAGCGGACATAGCAATCAGCCCCAGCATTTT
abundance: .; j_gene: TRBJ2-5; d_gene: .; v_gene: TRBV2; CDR3aa: CASPDPGGTQYF; CDR3nt: TGTGCCAGCCCCGATCCAGGAGGGACCCAGTACTTC
abundance: .; j_gene: TRBJ1-5; d_gene: .; v_gene: TRBV28; CDR3aa: CASSLPDTGGNQPQHF; CDR3nt: TGTGCCAGCAGTTTACCCGACACGGGTGGCAATCAGCCCCAGCATTTT
abundance: few; j_gene: TRBJ2-2; d_gene: .; v_gene: TRBV6-4; CDR3aa: CASSEGGITNTGELFF; CDR3nt: TGTGCCAGCAGCGAAGGGGGAATTACGAACACCGGGGAGCTGTTTTTT
abundance: few; j_gene: TRBJ2-3; d_gene: .; v_gene: TRBV12-3/TRBV12-4; CDR3aa: CASSYAGGTDTQYF; CDR3nt: TGTGCCAGCAGTTACGCAGGGGGCACAGATACGCAGTATTTT
abundance: few; j_gene: TRBJ2-5; d_gene: .; v_gene: TRBV6-2/TRBV6-3; CDR3aa: CASRNQETQYF; CDR3nt: TGTGCCAGCAGGAATCAAGAGACCCAGTACTTC
abundance: .; j_gene: TRBJ1-5; d_gene: TRBD1; v_gene: TRBV5-1; CDR3aa: CASSLGPNAGGAGYQPQHF; CDR3nt: TGCGCCAGCAGCTTGGGTCCAAACGCAGGGGGCGCTGGATATCAGCCCCAGCATTTT
abundance: few; j_gene: TRBJ2-1; d_gene: .; v_gene: TRBV24-1; CDR3aa: CATSETRQSFYNEQFF; CDR3nt: TGTGCCACCAGTGAGACCCGACAAAGTTTTTACAATGAGCAGTTCTTC
abundance: many; j_gene: TRBJ1-1; d_gene: .; v_gene: TRBV28; CDR3aa: CASSFLNDGITEAFF; CDR3nt: TGTGCCAGCAGTTTCTTGAACGATGGTATCACTGAAGCTTTCTTT
abundance: .; j_gene: TRBJ1-2; d_gene: .; v_gene: TRBV6-6; CDR3aa: CASSPPGQEWPNYGYTF; CDR3nt: TGTGCCAGCAGCCCCCCGGGCCAGGAATGGCCTAACTATGGCTACACCTTC
abundance: few; j_gene: TRBJ2-7; d_gene: .; v_gene: TRBV7-9; CDR3aa: CASSVGRVPYEQYF; CDR3nt: TGTGCCAGCAGCGTTGGCAGGGTTCCCTACGAGCAGTACTTC
abundance: many; j_gene: TRBJ1-1; d_gene: .; v_gene: TRBV11-2; CDR3aa: CASSLDFGGRNTEAFF; CDR3nt: TGTGCCAGCAGCTTAGATTTCGGTGGGAGGAACACTGAAGCTTTCTTT
abundance: .; j_gene: TRBJ2-5; d_gene: TRBD2; v_gene: TRBV10-3; CDR3aa: CASGGRETQYF; CDR3nt: TGTGCCAGCGGGGGGAGGGAGACCCAGTACTTC
abundance: .; j_gene: TRBJ1-4; d_gene: .; v_gene: TRBV6-2/TRBV6-3; CDR3aa: CASCGPRSNEKLFF; CDR3nt: TGTGCCAGTTGTGGACCGCGTTCTAATGAAAAACTGTTTTTT
abundance: few; j_gene: TRBJ2-5; d_gene: .; v_gene: TRBV7-9; CDR3aa: CASSRGWGYQETQYF; CDR3nt: TGTGCCAGCAGCAGGGGTTGGGGGTACCAAGAGACCCAGTACTTC
abundance: many; j_gene: TRBJ2-5; d_gene: .; v_gene: TRBV7-6; CDR3aa: CASSVSDATQYF; CDR3nt: TGTGCCAGCAGCGTCTCCGACGCGACCCAGTACTTC
abundance: many; j_gene: TRBJ1-2; d_gene: .; v_gene: TRBV28; CDR3aa: CASSSDVNYGYTF; CDR3nt: TGTGCCAGCAGTTCTGACGTGAACTATGGCTACACCTTC
abundance: .; j_gene: TRBJ1-2; d_gene: .; v_gene: TRBV27; CDR3aa: CASSKGLGLGYTF; CDR3nt: TGTGCCAGCAGTAAGGGGCTCGGCCTTGGCTACACCTTC
abundance: .; j_gene: TRBJ2-1; d_gene: TRBD1; v_gene: TRBV7-9; CDR3aa: CASSHPGQPTYNEQFF; CDR3nt: TGTGCCAGCAGTCATCCGGGACAGCCCACCTACAATGAGCAGTTCTTC
abundance: few; j_gene: TRBJ1-1; d_gene: TRBD1; v_gene: TRBV2; CDR3aa: CASGRDRGPTEAFF; CDR3nt: TGTGCCAGCGGCCGGGACAGGGGGCCCACTGAAGCTTTCTTT
abundance: .; j_gene: TRBJ2-5; d_gene: TRBD1; v_gene: TRBV4-3; CDR3aa: CASSQDPGGETQYF; CDR3nt: TGCGCCAGCAGCCAAGATCCAGGGGGAGAGACCCAGTACTTC
abundance: few; j_gene: TRBJ2-7; d_gene: .; v_gene: TRBV7-8; CDR3aa: CASSLGFLPSYEQYF; CDR3nt: TGTGCCAGCAGCTTAGGGTTTCTTCCGTCCTACGAGCAGTACTTC
abundance: few; j_gene: TRBJ2-7; d_gene: TRBD1; v_gene: TRBV7-2; CDR3aa: CASSNRGSYEQYF; CDR3nt: TGTGCCAGCAGCAACAGGGGTTCCTACGAGCAGTACTTC
abundance: few; j_gene: TRBJ2-5; d_gene: .; v_gene: TRBV7-2; CDR3aa: CASSLGTHLGETQYF; CDR3nt: TGTGCCAGCAGCTTGGGGACTCACCTAGGGGAGACCCAGTACTTC
abundance: few; j_gene: TRBJ2-1; d_gene: TRBD1; v_gene: TRBV11-2; CDR3aa: CASSLELSGTDNEQFF; CDR3nt: TGTGCCAGCAGCTTAGAGTTGTCAGGGACAGACAATGAGCAGTTCTTC
abundance: few; j_gene: TRBJ2-3; d_gene: .; v_gene: TRBV11-3; CDR3aa: CASSLDQSVRINTQYF; CDR3nt: TGTGCCAGCAGCTTAGATCAGTCCGTCCGTATAAATACGCAGTATTTT
abundance: many; j_gene: TRBJ2-5; d_gene: .; v_gene: TRBV6-1; CDR3aa: CASSESEAETQYF; CDR3nt: TGTGCCAGCAGTGAATCTGAGGCAGAGACCCAGTACTTC
abundance: .; j_gene: TRBJ1-5; d_gene: TRBD1; v_gene: TRBV19; CDR3aa: CASSISILDRPNQPQHF; CDR3nt: TGTGCCAGTAGTATCTCCATTCTGGACAGGCCCAATCAGCCCCAGCATTTT
abundance: .; j_gene: TRBJ2-2; d_gene: .; v_gene: TRBV24-1; CDR3aa: CATSDHFLAGARNTGELFF; CDR3nt: TGTGCCACCAGTGATCACTTCCTGGCGGGGGCTAGGAACACCGGGGAGCTGTTTTTT
abundance: .; j_gene: TRBJ2-7; d_gene: .; v_gene: TRBV5-5; CDR3aa: CASSLTGGDSYEQYF; CDR3nt: TGTGCCAGCAGCTTGACCGGGGGTGACAGCTACGAGCAGTACTTC
abundance: .; j_gene: TRBJ1-1; d_gene: .; v_gene: TRBV20-1; CDR3aa: CSATQIGENTEAFF; CDR3nt: TGCAGTGCGACCCAAATCGGGGAGAACACTGAAGCTTTCTTT
abundance: few; j_gene: TRBJ2-3; d_gene: TRBD1; v_gene: TRBV7-9; CDR3aa: CASSQGGRGDTQYF; CDR3nt: TGTGCCAGCAGCCAGGGCGGCAGGGGGGATACGCAGTATTTT